Presented here are 6 T cell receptor beta chains from one specimen sequenced in a study of T cell responses to AZD1222 COVID-19 vaccine. The repertoire was sequenced with immunoSEQ multiplex PCR; TCRdb's copy has only in-frame clones and lacks some. The profile shows fewer than 150,000 clones, around 90% of them singletons. The input for sequencing was peripheral blood, taken on day 0 of AZD1222 vaccination. The origin of the receptors is an adult in good health.

The chain has TRBV9 and TRBJ1-3; no reliable D call. There are 12 residues in the CDR3. The germline V and J ends were trimmed by 1 base and 4 bases, with 3 bases remaining between them. Germline-derived CDR1 and CDR2 are SGDLS and YYNGEE. The CDR3 sequence is CASSVPGNTIYF. In DNA form, the CDR3 reads TGTGCCAGCAGCGTACCGGGAAACACCATATATTTT.

A note on this clone: Other DNA sequences in the sample encode the same CDR3. Written as DNA, the CDR3 is TGTGCCAGCAGTGACGGGACTAGCGGCACAGATACGCAGTATTTT. Translated, it gives CASSDGTSGTDTQYF. The V gene is TRBV6-4, the J gene TRBJ2-3; 10 bases fit TRBD2. The length of the CDR3 is 15 residues. Unmatched junction bases numbered 0, after V lost 2 bases and J lost 1 base. Looked up from germline, CDR1 is MRHNA and CDR2 is SNTAGT.

V is TRBV9 and J is TRBJ2-2; 10 bases agree with TRBD2. Trimming at V came to 2 bases and at J to 3 bases, leaving 7 bases not matched to a gene. Germline loops: CDR1 SGDLS, CDR2 YYNGEE. The CDR3 contains 17 residues. The CDR3, as DNA: TGTGCCAGCAGCGTCTCCAGCGGGGGGGCCGACACCGGGGAGCTGTTTTTT. Translated: CASSVSSGGADTGELFF.

The chain combines TRBV19 with TRBJ2-7; D gene ambiguous. Trimming removed 5 bases from V and 1 base from J, with 21 bases in between. The CDR3 loop spans 17 amino acids. Germline assignment: CDR1 LNHDA and CDR2 SQIVND (reference sequence). CDR3 coding DNA: TGTGCCAGTAGTTCGAGGTTGGCAGGCTCCTTTTCCTACGAGCAGTACTTC. As protein: CASSSRLAGSFSYEQYF.

CDR3 in DNA: TGTGCCAGTAGTATAAGGGGCTCGGACATTCAGTACTTC. Protein: CASSIRGSDIQYF. V is TRBV19 and J is TRBJ2-4, with TRBD1 as a possible D gene (5 bases). Between the trimmed V and J ends, which lost 2 bases and 8 bases, there was a span of 10 bases. CDR1 is LNHDA and CDR2 is SQIVND in the germline V gene (reference sequence). The CDR3 has 13 residues.

V is TRBV27 and J is TRBJ1-1; D not resolved. The ends were cut back, 6 bases at V and 1 base at J, with 9 bases in the middle. The CDR3 runs 13 residues. In germline, CDR1 is MNHEY, CDR2 SMNVEV (reference sequence). The CDR3 here is CASRPNQNTEAFF. The CDR3 nucleotides read TGTGCCAGCAGACCAAACCAGAACACTGAAGCTTTCTTT.